Shown below are 26 T cell receptor beta chains from a single sample sequenced in a study of T cells in localized non-small cell lung cancer. Some clones are missing from TCRdb's copy, which holds only in-frame ones; the method was immunoSEQ multiplex PCR. This sample has around 26,000 clones, with less than 95% found just once. Sample: peripheral blood, taken before any cancer treatment. The receptors shown here come from a woman aged 40-70 years with stage I lung adenocarcinoma.

The chain recombines TRBV11-3 with TRBJ2-1, with 11 bases matching TRBD2. Germline CDR1 and CDR2: SGHNT and YENEEA. This CDR3 comprises 18 residues. After removal of 1 base from V and 8 bases from J, the junction contained 13 bases not matched to a gene. The CDR3: CASSLGIAGGPSIDEQFF. As DNA, the CDR3 is TGTGCCAGCAGCTTAGGAATAGCGGGAGGGCCTTCGATAGATGAGCAGTTCTTC. Using reference TRBV11-3 and TRBJ2-1 for the parts outside the CDR3, the full variable domain is EAGVVQSPRYKIIEKKQPVAFWCNPISGHNTLYWYLQNLGQGPELLIRYENEEAVDDSQLPKDRFSAERLKGVDSTLKIQPAELGDSAVYLCASSLGIAGGPSIDEQFFGPGTRLTVL.

The CDR3 nucleotides are TGTGCCAGCAGCACAACACAGGGCACCTACGAGCAGTACTTC. This codes for CASSTTQGTYEQYF. The chain uses TRBV7-9 and TRBJ2-7, with D perhaps matching TRBD1 (6 bases). CDR3 length equals 14 residues. Between the trimmed V and J ends, which lost 5 bases and 2 bases, there was a span of 13 bases. Germline CDR1 SEHNR, CDR2 FQNEAQ (reference sequence).

The rearrangement links TRBV6-5 to TRBJ1-2; D may be TRBD1 (5 bases). V shed 2 bases and J shed 7 bases, with 11 bases lying between them. Germline V CDR1 and CDR2: MNHEY, SVGAGI. This CDR3 contains 13 residues. The CDR3 here is CASSYKGEGGYTF. Here the CDR3 DNA reads TGTGCCAGCAGTTACAAAGGGGAGGGTGGCTACACCTTC.

This clone has only a few counts. The chain is built from TRBV6-5 and TRBJ1-2, with 10 positions matching TRBD1. This CDR3 region has 14 residues. The trim removed 6 bases at V and 2 bases at J, leaving 3 bases unmatched. The V gene's germline CDR1 is MNHEY and CDR2 SVGAGI. In DNA, the CDR3 is TGTGCCAGCAGGACAGGGGGCATGAACTATGGCTACACCTTC. Translation: CASRTGGMNYGYTF.

This clone was observed once. The rearrangement links TRBV7-2 to TRBJ2-7; D not resolved. CDR1 SGHTA and CDR2 FQGNSA come from the germline V gene. Trimming pared 3 bases from V and 1 base from J, leaving 10 bases between. This CDR3 is 14 amino acids long. The CDR3 nucleotides read TGTGCCAGCAGCTTCGGTGTAGATTCCTACGAGCAGTACTTC. It specifies CASSFGVDSYEQYF.

V gene TRBV7-6 combines with J gene TRBJ2-5; D is perhaps TRBD1 (5 bases). CDR3 size: 16 residues. V was cut by 1 base and J by 1 base, with 13 bases left in between. Germline CDR1 is SGHVS and CDR2 is FNYEAQ. The DNA of the CDR3 is TGTGCCAGCAGCTTAGTTTCCGACAGTTCCCAAGAGACCCAGTACTTC. Residues: CASSLVSDSSQETQYF.

This clone appeared once. V and J are TRBV11-2 and TRBJ1-4; D is possibly TRBD1 (6 bases). Per germline, CDR1 SGHAT and CDR2 FQNNGV. Trimming pared 4 bases from V and 6 bases from J, leaving 15 bases between. The CDR3 has 15 residues. The CDR3 DNA reads as TGTGCCAGCAGCTCGGGGGCAGGACTCGATGAAAAACTGTTTTTT. This encodes CASSSGAGLDEKLFF.

J is TRBJ2-5 and V is TRBV9, with D maybe TRBD1 (6 bases). V dropped 2 bases and J dropped 5 bases, with 10 bases sitting between them. The CDR3 has 13 residues. Germline loops: CDR1 SGDLS, CDR2 YYNGEE. The CDR3 is CASSVGQGETQYF. In nucleotides, the CDR3 is TGTGCCAGCAGCGTCGGGCAGGGGGAGACCCAGTACTTC.

The chain joins TRBV6-5 to TRBJ1-5; a weak D match, TRBD1 (6 bases). The germline V gene has CDR1 MNHEY and CDR2 SVGAGI. The CDR3 sequence is 14 residues long. V was cut by 3 bases and J by 9 bases, with 15 bases left in between. Here the CDR3 DNA reads TGTGCCAGCAGTTATTCGACCGGGGGGCGGCCCCAGCATTTT. It yields the protein CASSYSTGGRPQHF.

The V and J genes are TRBV9 and TRBJ2-7; D possibly corresponds to TRBD2 (6 bases). V was shortened by 0 bases and J by 1 base, with 8 bases between the two germline ends. The length of the CDR3 is 14 residues. The germline gives CDR1 SGDLS, CDR2 YYNGEE. CDR3: CASSVVGSSYEQYF. The CDR3 coding sequence is TGTGCCAGCAGCGTAGTCGGGAGTTCCTACGAGCAGTACTTC.

This clone was picked up a small number of times. V usage is TRBV7-9 and J usage is TRBJ2-5; 12 bases align to TRBD2. V was clipped by 5 bases and J by 2 bases; unmatched bases: 9. CDR1 SEHNR and CDR2 FQNEAQ come from the germline V gene (reference sequence). The CDR3 contains 17 residues. The CDR3 DNA reads TGTGCCAGCAGCCCAAAGAGGCTAGCGGGGGGGCAAGAGACCCAGTACTTC. Translating gives CASSPKRLAGGQETQYF.

The V call is TRBV28, the J call TRBJ2-7; TRBD2 matches at 13 bases. Germline CDR1 reads MDHEN; CDR2 reads SYDVKM. The V gene end was trimmed by 8 bases and the J gene end by 7 bases; junction bases not matched to a gene: 20. This CDR3 comprises 18 residues. The CDR3 region is CASPPEGLAGRSLVEQYF. As DNA, the CDR3 is TGTGCCAGCCCGCCCGAGGGACTAGCGGGGCGGTCGCTGGTGGAGCAGTACTTC.

This rearrangement joins TRBV7-8 to TRBJ2-2; 7 bases align to TRBD1. This CDR3 is 17 amino acids long. Per germline, CDR1 SGHVS and CDR2 FQNEAQ. Germline trimming cut 2 bases from V and 7 bases from J; bases unmatched to any gene: 13. CDR3 coding DNA: TGTGCCAGCAGCTTAAGCGCGGTGACAGGGTCTGTCGGGGAGCTGTTTTTT. Amino acids: CASSLSAVTGSVGELFF.

The chain carries TRBV11-2 and TRBJ2-3; no clear D. This CDR3 has 14 residues. V shed 5 bases and J shed 3 bases, with 12 bases lying between them. CDR1 is SGHAT, CDR2 FQNNGV, per germline. DNA of the CDR3: TGTGCCAGCAGCCAACAACGAACGACAGATACGCAGTATTTT. Its translation is CASSQQRTTDTQYF.

The chain employs TRBV19 and TRBJ1-1; possible D gene TRBD1, 6 bases. This CDR3 comprises 12 residues. Trimming stripped 5 bases from V and 4 bases from J, with 8 bases between. Germline V gives CDR1 LNHDA, CDR2 SQIVND (reference sequence). The CDR3 region has the DNA TGTGCCAGTAGTGAACAGGGCACTGAAGCTTTCTTT. Its translation is CASSEQGTEAFF.

The chain carries TRBV11-3 and TRBJ2-3; 14 nucleotides line up with TRBD2. Per germline, CDR1 SGHNT and CDR2 YENEEA. CDR3 length: 20 residues. Unmatched junction bases numbered 14, after V lost 4 bases and J lost 2 bases. The CDR3 bases are TGTGCCAGCAGCTACCCGACCGGGACTAGCGGGAGTCCTTTCACAGATACGCAGTATTTT. Translated: CASSYPTGTSGSPFTDTQYF.

The gene calls are TRBV19 and TRBJ1-5; D might be TRBD1 (5 bases). Germline values: CDR1 LNHDA, CDR2 SQIVND (reference sequence). The ends were cut back, 4 bases at V and 0 bases at J, with 10 bases in the middle. The CDR3 is 15 residues long. CDR3 bases: TGTGCCAGTAGTACCGGGACTGATAGCAATCAGCCCCAGCATTTT. It translates to CASSTGTDSNQPQHF.

J is TRBJ2-3 and V is TRBV9; 7 bases are a match to TRBD2. In germline, CDR1 is SGDLS, CDR2 YYNGEE. The trim removed 0 bases at V and 5 bases at J, leaving 3 bases unmatched. CDR3 length: 14 residues. The CDR3 DNA follows: TGTGCCAGCAGCGTAGGGGGAGGGAAAGATACGCAGTATTTT. It codes for CASSVGGGKDTQYF.

The chain combines TRBV4-3 with TRBJ1-1, with 7 bases lining up with TRBD1. The length of the CDR3 is 13 residues. Trimming removed 6 bases from V and 1 base from J; junction bases left unmatched: 2. In germline, CDR1 is LGHNA, CDR2 YSLEER. The chain's CDR3 is CASSYRGNTEAFF. CDR3 nucleotide sequence: TGCGCCAGCAGTTACAGGGGGAACACTGAAGCTTTCTTT.

Concerning this clone: Sequence at one end of the junction differs from germline and may be a read error. The chain links TRBV18 to TRBJ2-1; 10 bases align to TRBD2. This CDR3 comprises 18 residues. In germline, CDR1 is KGHSH, CDR2 LQKENI. The CDR3 region is CASLPAGGPQAVGGEQFF. CDR3 bases: TGTGCCAGCTTACCAGCGGGAGGGCCTCAAGCTGTTGGGGGTGAGCAGTTCTTC.

The chain has TRBV30 and TRBJ1-2; perhaps TRBD1 as D (6 bases). The CDR3 has 12 residues. Trimming removed 8 bases from V and 6 bases from J, with 16 bases in between. Germline CDR1 reads GTSNPN; CDR2 reads SVGIG (reference sequence). The CDR3 loop is CARKDNRDGYTF. CDR3 DNA: TGTGCCAGAAAAGACAACAGGGATGGCTACACCTTC.

This sequence joins TRBV7-9 and TRBJ1-5; weak D call: TRBD1 (5 bases). Germline V gene sequence: CDR1 SEHNR, CDR2 FQNEAQ (reference sequence). This CDR3 contains 14 residues. The germline V and J ends were trimmed by 4 bases and 7 bases, with 14 bases remaining between them. This CDR3 is CASSSDIRGQPQHF. For the CDR3, the DNA is TGTGCCAGCAGCTCAGACATAAGGGGACAGCCCCAGCATTTT.

The chain links TRBV7-9 to TRBJ2-7; no clear D gene. In germline, CDR1 is SEHNR, CDR2 FQNEAQ (reference sequence). The CDR3 contains 12 residues. Trimming took off 3 bases at V and 6 bases at J, with 9 bases between the two ends. CDR3 loop: CASSFELGEQYF. The CDR3 coding sequence is TGTGCCAGCAGCTTTGAGTTGGGCGAGCAGTACTTC.

This clone appeared a few times. The genes are TRBV5-1 and TRBJ2-5; D assignment may be TRBD1 or TRBD2 (5 bases each). This CDR3 contains 15 residues. Germline CDR1 is SGHRS and CDR2 is YFSETQ. Trimming removed 2 bases at V and 1 base at J, with 12 bases between. The CDR3 loop reads CASSLGTGLQETQYF. The CDR3 DNA is TGCGCCAGCAGCTTAGGAACAGGACTCCAAGAGACCCAGTACTTC.

The V call is TRBV28, the J call TRBJ2-4; 9 bases match TRBD2. V dropped 6 bases and J dropped 7; count of bases not matched to a gene: 7. From germline, CDR1 is MDHEN and CDR2 SYDVKM. The CDR3 covers 14 residues. CDR3 residues: CASRQAGGANIQYF. The CDR3 DNA reads TGTGCCAGCAGGCAAGCGGGAGGTGCGAACATTCAGTACTTC.

The rearrangement uses TRBV7-2 and TRBJ2-7, with D possibly being TRBD1 (7 bases). CDR1 and CDR2 (germline): SGHTA, FQGNSA. V lost 1 base, J lost 2 bases, and 21 bases lay in between. CDR3 length: 18 residues. Written as DNA, the CDR3 is TGTGCCAGCAGCTTAGGCGCCCAGAGGGGAGGACAGGCCTACGAGCAGTACTTC. It encodes CASSLGAQRGGQAYEQYF.